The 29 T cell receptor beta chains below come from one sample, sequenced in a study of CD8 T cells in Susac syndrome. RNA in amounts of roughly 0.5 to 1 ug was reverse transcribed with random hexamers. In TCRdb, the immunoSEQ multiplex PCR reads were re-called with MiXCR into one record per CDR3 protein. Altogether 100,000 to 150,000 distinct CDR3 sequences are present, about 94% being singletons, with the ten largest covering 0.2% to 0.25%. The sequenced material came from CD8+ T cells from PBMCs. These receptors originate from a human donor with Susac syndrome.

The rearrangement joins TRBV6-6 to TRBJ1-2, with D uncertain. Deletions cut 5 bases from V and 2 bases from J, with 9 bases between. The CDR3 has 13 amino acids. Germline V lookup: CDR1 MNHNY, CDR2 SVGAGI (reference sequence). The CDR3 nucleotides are TGTGCCAGCAGTGAGACGGGAAACTATGGCTACACCTTC. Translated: CASSETGNYGYTF.

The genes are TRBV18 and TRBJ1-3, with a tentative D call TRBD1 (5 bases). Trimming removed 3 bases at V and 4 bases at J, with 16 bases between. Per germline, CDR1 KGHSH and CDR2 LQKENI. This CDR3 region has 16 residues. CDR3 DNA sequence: TGTGCCAGCTCACCTCCTTCGCCGGGACCGGGAAACACCATATATTTT. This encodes CASSPPSPGPGNTIYF.

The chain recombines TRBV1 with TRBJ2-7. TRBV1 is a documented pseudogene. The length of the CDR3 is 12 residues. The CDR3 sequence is CTSSHPRHEQYF. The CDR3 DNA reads TGCACCAGCAGCCATCCCAGGCACGAGCAGTACTTC.

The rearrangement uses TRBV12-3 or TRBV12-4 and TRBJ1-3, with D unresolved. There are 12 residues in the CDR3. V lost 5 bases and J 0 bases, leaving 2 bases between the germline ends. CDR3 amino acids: CASSNSGNTIYF. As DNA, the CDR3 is TGTGCCAGCAGTAACTCTGGAAACACCATATATTTT.

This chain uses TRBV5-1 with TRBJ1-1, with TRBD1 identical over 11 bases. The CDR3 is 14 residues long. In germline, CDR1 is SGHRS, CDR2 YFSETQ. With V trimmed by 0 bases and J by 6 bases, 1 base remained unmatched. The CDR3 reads CASSLADRGPEAFF. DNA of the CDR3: TGCGCCAGCAGCTTGGCGGACAGGGGGCCTGAAGCTTTCTTT.

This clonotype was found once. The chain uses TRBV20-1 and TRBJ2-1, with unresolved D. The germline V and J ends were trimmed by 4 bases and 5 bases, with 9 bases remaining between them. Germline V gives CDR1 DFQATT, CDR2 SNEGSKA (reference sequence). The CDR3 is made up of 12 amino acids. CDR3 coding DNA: TGCAGTGCTAAGATCTATAACAATGAGCAGTTCTTC. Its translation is CSAKIYNNEQFF.

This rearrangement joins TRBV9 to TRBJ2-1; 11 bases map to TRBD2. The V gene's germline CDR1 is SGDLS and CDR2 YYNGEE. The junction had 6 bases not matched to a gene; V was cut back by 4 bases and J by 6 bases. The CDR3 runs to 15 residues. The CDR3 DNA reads TGTGCCAGCAGCTTTTTAGCGGGAGGGGGCAATGAGCAGTTCTTC. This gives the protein CASSFLAGGGNEQFF.

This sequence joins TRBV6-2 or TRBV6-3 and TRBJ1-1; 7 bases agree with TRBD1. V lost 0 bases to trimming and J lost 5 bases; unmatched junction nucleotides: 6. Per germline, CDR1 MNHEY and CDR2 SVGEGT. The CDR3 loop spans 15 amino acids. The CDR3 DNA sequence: TGTGCCAGCAGTTACTCCCCAGGGGGATGGACTGAAGCTTTCTTT. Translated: CASSYSPGGWTEAFF.

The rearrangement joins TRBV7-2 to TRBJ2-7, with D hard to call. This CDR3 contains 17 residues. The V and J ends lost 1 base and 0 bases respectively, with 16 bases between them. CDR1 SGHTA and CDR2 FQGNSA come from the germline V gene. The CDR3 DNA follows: TGTGCCAGCAGCTTAGTCCGCCTCAGGTCCACCTCCTACGAGCAGTACTTC. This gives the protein CASSLVRLRSTSYEQYF.

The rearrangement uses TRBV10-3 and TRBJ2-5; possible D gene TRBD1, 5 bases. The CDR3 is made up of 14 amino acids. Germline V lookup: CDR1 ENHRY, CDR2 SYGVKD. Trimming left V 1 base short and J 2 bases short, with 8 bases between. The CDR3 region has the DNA TGTGCCATCAGTGAGTATGACAGACAAGAGACCCAGTACTTC. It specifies CAISEYDRQETQYF.

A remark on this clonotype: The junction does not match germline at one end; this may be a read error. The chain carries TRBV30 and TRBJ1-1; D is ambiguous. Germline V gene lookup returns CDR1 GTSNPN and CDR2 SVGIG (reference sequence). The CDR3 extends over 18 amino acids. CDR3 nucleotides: TGTGCCTGGAGTGTTCTTCCCGTGCAGCGAGGGTTTAACACTGAAGTTTTCTTT. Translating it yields CAWSVLPVQRGFNTEVFF.

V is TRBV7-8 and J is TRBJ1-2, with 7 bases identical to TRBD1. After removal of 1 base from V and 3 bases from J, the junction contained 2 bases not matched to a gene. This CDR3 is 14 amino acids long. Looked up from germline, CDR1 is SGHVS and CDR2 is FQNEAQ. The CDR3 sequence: CASSLVGTDYGYTF. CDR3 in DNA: TGTGCCAGCAGCTTAGTAGGGACAGACTATGGCTACACCTTC.

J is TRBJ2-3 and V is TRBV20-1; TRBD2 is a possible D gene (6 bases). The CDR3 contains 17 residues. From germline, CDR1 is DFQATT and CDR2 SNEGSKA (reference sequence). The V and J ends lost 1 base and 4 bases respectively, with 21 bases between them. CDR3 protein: CSARGYGTGGRPDTQYF. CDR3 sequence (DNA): TGCAGTGCTAGAGGGTACGGGACTGGGGGACGGCCAGATACGCAGTATTTT.

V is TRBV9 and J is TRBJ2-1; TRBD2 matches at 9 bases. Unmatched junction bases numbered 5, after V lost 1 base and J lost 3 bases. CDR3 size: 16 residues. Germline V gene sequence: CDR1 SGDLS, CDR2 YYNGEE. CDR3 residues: CASSVPRGGSYNEQFF. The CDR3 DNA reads TGTGCCAGCAGCGTACCGCGGGGGGGGAGCTACAATGAGCAGTTCTTC.

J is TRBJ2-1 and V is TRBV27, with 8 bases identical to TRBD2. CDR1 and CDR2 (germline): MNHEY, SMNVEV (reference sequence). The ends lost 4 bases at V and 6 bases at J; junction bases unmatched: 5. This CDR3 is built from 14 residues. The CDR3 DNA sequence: TGTGCCAGCAGTTGGGGACTAGTAGGCAATGAGCAGTTCTTC. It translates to CASSWGLVGNEQFF.

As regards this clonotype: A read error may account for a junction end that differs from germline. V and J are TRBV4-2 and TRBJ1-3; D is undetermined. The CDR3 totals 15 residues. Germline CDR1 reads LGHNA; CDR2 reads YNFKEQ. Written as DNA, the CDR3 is TGTGCTAGCAGCCAAGAAACGGACGGTGAAAACACCATATATTTT. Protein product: CASSQETDGENTIYF.

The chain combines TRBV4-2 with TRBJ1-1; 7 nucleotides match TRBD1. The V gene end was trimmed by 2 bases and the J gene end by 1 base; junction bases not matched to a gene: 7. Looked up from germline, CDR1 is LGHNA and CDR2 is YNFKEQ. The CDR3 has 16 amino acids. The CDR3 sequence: CASSQPQQGKNTEAFF. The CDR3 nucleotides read TGTGCCAGCAGCCAACCTCAACAGGGGAAGAACACTGAAGCTTTCTTT.

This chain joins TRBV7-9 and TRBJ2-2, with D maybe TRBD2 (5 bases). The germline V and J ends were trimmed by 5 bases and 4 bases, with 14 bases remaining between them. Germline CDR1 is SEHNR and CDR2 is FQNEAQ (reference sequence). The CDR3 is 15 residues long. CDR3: CASSRRALLTGELFF. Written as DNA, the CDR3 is TGTGCCAGCAGCAGGCGGGCCCTTCTCACCGGGGAGCTGTTTTTT.

In DNA, the CDR3 is TGTGCCAGCACTCTGGGGGACTTACCAGGCGTGGAGACCCAGTACTTC. Its protein product is CASTLGDLPGVETQYF. This chain uses TRBV11-2 with TRBJ2-5, with D maybe TRBD2 (6 bases). The V and J ends lost 7 bases and 5 bases respectively, with 23 bases between them. The CDR3 extends over 16 amino acids. Germline V gives CDR1 SGHAT, CDR2 FQNNGV.

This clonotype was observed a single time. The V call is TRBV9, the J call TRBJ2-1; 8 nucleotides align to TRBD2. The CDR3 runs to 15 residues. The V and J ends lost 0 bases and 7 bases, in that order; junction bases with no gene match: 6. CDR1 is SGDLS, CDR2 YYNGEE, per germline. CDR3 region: CASSVGAGGTNEQFF. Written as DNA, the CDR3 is TGTGCCAGCAGCGTAGGGGCGGGAGGAACAAATGAGCAGTTCTTC.

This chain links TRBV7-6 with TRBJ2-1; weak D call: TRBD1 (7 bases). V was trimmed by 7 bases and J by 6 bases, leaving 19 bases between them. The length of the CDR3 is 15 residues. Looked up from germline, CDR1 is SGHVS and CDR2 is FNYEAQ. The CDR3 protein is CASTKYGGTANEQFF. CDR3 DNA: TGTGCCAGCACCAAATATGGGGGGACAGCCAATGAGCAGTTCTTC.

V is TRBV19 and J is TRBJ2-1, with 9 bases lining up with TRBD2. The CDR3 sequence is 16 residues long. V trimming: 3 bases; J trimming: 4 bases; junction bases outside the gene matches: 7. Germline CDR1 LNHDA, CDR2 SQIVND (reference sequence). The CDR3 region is CASSMWGGRAYNEQFF. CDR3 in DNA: TGTGCCAGTAGTATGTGGGGCGGGAGGGCTTACAATGAGCAGTTCTTC.

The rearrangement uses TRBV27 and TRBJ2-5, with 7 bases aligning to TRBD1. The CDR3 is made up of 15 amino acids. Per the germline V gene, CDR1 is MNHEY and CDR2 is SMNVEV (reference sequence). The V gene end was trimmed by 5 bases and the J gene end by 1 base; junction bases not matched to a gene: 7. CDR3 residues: CASSIQQGTQETQYF. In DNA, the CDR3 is TGTGCCAGCAGTATACAACAGGGGACCCAAGAGACCCAGTACTTC.

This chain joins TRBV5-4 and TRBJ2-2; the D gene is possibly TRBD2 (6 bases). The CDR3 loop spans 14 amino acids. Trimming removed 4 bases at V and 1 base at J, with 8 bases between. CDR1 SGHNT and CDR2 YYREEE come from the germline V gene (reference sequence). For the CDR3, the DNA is TGTGCCAGCAGCACGGGACTGAACACCGGGGAGCTGTTTTTT. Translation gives CASSTGLNTGELFF.

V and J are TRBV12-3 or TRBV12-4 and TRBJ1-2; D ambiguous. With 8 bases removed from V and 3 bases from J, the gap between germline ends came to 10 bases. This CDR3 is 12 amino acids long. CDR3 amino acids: CASAGADYGYTF. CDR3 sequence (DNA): TGTGCCAGCGCGGGAGCCGACTATGGCTACACCTTC.

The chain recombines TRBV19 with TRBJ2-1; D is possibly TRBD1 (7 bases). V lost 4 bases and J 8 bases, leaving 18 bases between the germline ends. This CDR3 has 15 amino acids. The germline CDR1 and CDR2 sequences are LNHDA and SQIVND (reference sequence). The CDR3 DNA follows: TGTGCCAGTAGTAGGAGGGGGCTTGATTACCATGAGCAGTTCTTC. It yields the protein CASSRRGLDYHEQFF.

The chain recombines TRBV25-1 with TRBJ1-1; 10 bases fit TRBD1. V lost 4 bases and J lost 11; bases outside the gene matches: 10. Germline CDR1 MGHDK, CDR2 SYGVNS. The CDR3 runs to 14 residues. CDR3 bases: TGTGCCAGCAGTGGGCCGGGACAGGGGCCGGGGGCTTTCTTT. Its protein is CASSGPGQGPGAFF.

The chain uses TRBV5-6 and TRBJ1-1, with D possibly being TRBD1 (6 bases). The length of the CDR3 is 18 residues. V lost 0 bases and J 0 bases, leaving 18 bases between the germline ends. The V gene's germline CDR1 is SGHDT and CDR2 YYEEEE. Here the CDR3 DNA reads TGTGCCAGCAGCTTGGAGGGGCAGGGGCCTCGAATGAACACTGAAGCTTTCTTT. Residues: CASSLEGQGPRMNTEAFF.

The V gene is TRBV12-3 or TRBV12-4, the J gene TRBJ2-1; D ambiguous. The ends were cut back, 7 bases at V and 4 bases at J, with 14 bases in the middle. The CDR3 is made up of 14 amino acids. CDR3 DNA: TGTGCCAGCACCGTAGAGAGGTCGTACAATGAGCAGTTCTTC. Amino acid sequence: CASTVERSYNEQFF.